One and the same sample provided the 20 T cell receptor beta chains below, sequenced in a study of blood T cell repertoires in COVID-19. Only in-frame clones appear in the TCRdb table, and some are missing; sequencing was by immunoSEQ multiplex PCR. The sample shows over 50,000 clones, less than 90% of them seen only once. The sample taken for sequencing was peripheral blood. These receptors were taken from a man between 60 and 70 years old with COVID-19, enrolled during active disease.

J is TRBJ1-2 and V is TRBV24-1; D possibly corresponds to TRBD1 (5 bases). From germline, CDR1 is KGHDR and CDR2 SFDVKD. The CDR3 runs 14 residues. V was pared by 2 bases and J by 3 bases, with 9 bases between. CDR3 amino acids: CATSDSHRYYGYTF. CDR3 DNA sequence: TGTGCCACCAGTGATTCGCACAGGTACTATGGCTACACCTTC.

V and J are TRBV10-3 and TRBJ1-1, with D possibly being TRBD1 (5 bases). The germline V gene encodes CDR1 ENHRY and CDR2 SYGVKD. CDR3 length: 13 amino acids. V lost 6 bases and J lost 0, with 8 bases in between. The DNA of the CDR3 is TGTGCCATCAGCCTGACAGTGAACACTGAAGCTTTCTTT. Translating it yields CAISLTVNTEAFF.

J is TRBJ2-1 and V is TRBV30; D might be TRBD2 (6 bases). The CDR3 spans 14 residues. Between the trimmed V and J ends, which lost 7 bases and 6 bases, there was a span of 19 bases. Germline V gene sequence: CDR1 GTSNPN, CDR2 SVGIG (reference sequence). CDR3 bases: TGTGCCTTATTCAAACCGGGAGTAGGCAATGAGCAGTTCTTC. Translated, it gives CALFKPGVGNEQFF.

The rearrangement joins TRBV5-1 to TRBJ1-2, with D uncertain. V dropped 4 bases and J dropped 5 bases, with 15 bases sitting between them. The CDR3 length is 14 residues. The germline V gene has CDR1 SGHRS and CDR2 YFSETQ. Here the CDR3 DNA reads TGCGCCAGCAGCCGGGGTCCCCCGGAGTATGGCTACACCTTC. Protein sequence: CASSRGPPEYGYTF.

The chain is built from TRBV25-1 and TRBJ1-1; possible D gene TRBD1, 6 bases. This CDR3 region has 16 residues. V gave up 5 bases and J gave up 2 bases, with 18 bases separating them. Germline assignment: CDR1 MGHDK and CDR2 SYGVNS. The CDR3: CASSLTGSMGNTEAFF. The DNA for the CDR3 is TGTGCCAGCAGTTTGACAGGATCGATGGGAAACACTGAAGCTTTCTTT.

The chain links TRBV5-1 to TRBJ2-1, with TRBD2 identical over 10 bases. V was clipped by 0 bases and J by 6 bases; unmatched bases: 6. Per germline, CDR1 SGHRS and CDR2 YFSETQ. The CDR3 length is 16 residues. CDR3 sequence: CASSLASGTSVNEQFF. CDR3 bases: TGCGCCAGCAGCTTGGCTAGTGGGACTAGCGTCAATGAGCAGTTCTTC.

The chain employs TRBV11-2 and TRBJ1-1; D uncertain. Trimming took 0 bases from V and 1 from J, leaving 3 bases between them. CDR1 and CDR2 from the germline V gene are SGHAT and FQNNGV. This CDR3 is built from 13 residues. DNA of the CDR3: TGTGCCAGCAGCTTAGACGGGAACACTGAAGCTTTCTTT. It is translated as CASSLDGNTEAFF.

In its sample, this clone was seen a few times. V is TRBV7-6 and J is TRBJ1-1; no clear D gene. CDR3 length equals 15 residues. Germline assignment: CDR1 SGHVS and CDR2 FNYEAQ. Trimming took off 5 bases at V and 3 bases at J, with 16 bases between the two ends. The CDR3 DNA is TGTGCCAGCAGCCGCCGTGGAGAAACGGACACTGAAGCTTTCTTT. This sequence encodes CASSRRGETDTEAFF.

This chain uses TRBV6-5 with TRBJ2-3; D unresolved. The V gene's germline CDR1 is MNHEY and CDR2 SVGAGI. V was clipped by 2 bases and J by 0 bases, with 9 bases between them. The CDR3 has 15 amino acids. The DNA of the CDR3 is TGTGCCAGCAGTTACGATGGCACAAGCACAGATACGCAGTATTTT. This gives the protein CASSYDGTSTDTQYF.

The chain employs TRBV5-4 and TRBJ2-2, with 15 bases that match TRBD2. CDR3 length: 14 residues. V was pared by 10 bases and J by 6 bases, with 4 bases of the junction left unmatched. Germline lookup yields CDR1 SGHNT and CDR2 YYREEE (reference sequence). Here the CDR3 reads CAGGLAGGPGELFF. In DNA form, the CDR3 reads TGTGCCGGGGGACTAGCGGGAGGTCCCGGGGAGCTGTTTTTT. Drawing the rest from reference TRBV5-4 and TRBJ2-2, the complete variable domain is ETGVTQSPTHLIKTRGQQVTLRCSSQSGHNTVSWYQQALGQGPQFIFQYYREEENGRGNFPPRFSGLQFPNYSSELNVNALELDDSALYLCAGGLAGGPGELFFGEGSRLTVL.

This clone was observed once. J is TRBJ1-5 and V is TRBV19; no reliable D call. Trimming removed 6 bases from V and 1 base from J, with 13 bases in between. This CDR3 spans 15 amino acids. The germline CDR1 and CDR2 sequences are LNHDA and SQIVND (reference sequence). As DNA, the CDR3 is TGTGCCAGTAGAGGCGAGGGAACGAGCAATCAGCCCCAGCATTTT. It translates to CASRGEGTSNQPQHF.

The gene calls are TRBV7-2 and TRBJ2-3, with D maybe TRBD1 (6 bases). CDR1 is SGHTA, CDR2 FQGNSA, per germline. This CDR3 has 13 residues. Trimming stripped 4 bases from V and 6 bases from J, with 11 bases between. The CDR3 loop reads CASSSAQGDTQYF. The CDR3 bases are TGTGCCAGCAGCTCGGCCCAGGGGGATACGCAGTATTTT.

The chain links TRBV2 to TRBJ2-2; the D gene is possibly TRBD1 (5 bases). Trimming removed 6 bases at V and 4 bases at J, with 18 bases between. The germline gives CDR1 SNHLY, CDR2 FYNNEI. The CDR3 extends over 16 amino acids. CDR3 loop: CASRGPQDPSTGELFF. The DNA for the CDR3 is TGTGCCAGCAGGGGGCCCCAGGACCCTTCCACCGGGGAGCTGTTTTTT.

The genes are TRBV7-9 and TRBJ1-1; D is uncertain. CDR1 is SEHNR and CDR2 is FQNEAQ in the germline V gene (reference sequence). Between the trimmed V and J ends, which lost 1 base and 5 bases, there was a span of 8 bases. CDR3 length: 13 amino acids. In DNA form, the CDR3 reads TGTGCCAGCAGCTTAGAAACAGAAACTGAAGCTTTCTTT. The encoded protein is CASSLETETEAFF.

This chain joins TRBV5-1 and TRBJ1-5; D is unclear. CDR3 length: 17 amino acids. Germline lookup yields CDR1 SGHRS and CDR2 YFSETQ. Trimming shortened V by 2 bases and J by 5 bases, and 20 bases separated the two germline ends. CDR3 nucleotide sequence: TGCGCCAGCAGCTTCTTACAACTTAGCGGGGTGGATCAGCCCCAGCATTTT. It encodes CASSFLQLSGVDQPQHF.

V usage is TRBV30 and J usage is TRBJ1-1, with no clear D. The germline gives CDR1 GTSNPN, CDR2 SVGIG (reference sequence). The CDR3 sequence is 12 residues long. The V gene lost 1 base and the J gene lost 8 bases, with 11 bases spanning the gap. In DNA, the CDR3 is TGTGCCTGGAGTGGTTGGGGAGGGGAAGCTTTCTTT. Translation: CAWSGWGGEAFF.

This clone is a singleton in its sample. This rearrangement joins TRBV2 to TRBJ1-2; the D gene is possibly TRBD1 (5 bases). V was shortened by 7 bases and J by 2 bases, with 17 bases between the two germline ends. Germline V gene sequence: CDR1 SNHLY, CDR2 FYNNEI. The CDR3 is 15 residues long. The CDR3 here is CASNLGQPGNYGYTF. As DNA, the CDR3 is TGTGCCAGCAACCTAGGACAACCGGGCAACTATGGCTACACCTTC.

This clone was observed a single time. This chain joins TRBV7-3 and TRBJ2-3; D possibly corresponds to TRBD2 (7 bases). The ends were cut back, 3 bases at V and 6 bases at J, with 19 bases in the middle. The CDR3 runs 16 residues. Germline V gene lookup returns CDR1 SGHTA and CDR2 FQGTGA. The CDR3 DNA reads as TGTGCCAGCAGCTTCAATCCAGCGGGGAGGGGGGATACGCAGTATTTT. It translates to CASSFNPAGRGDTQYF.

This clone was found a few times. The chain recombines TRBV4-1 with TRBJ2-7; 8 nucleotides line up with TRBD1. V was clipped by 4 bases and J by 0 bases; unmatched bases: 11. Germline V gives CDR1 MGHRA, CDR2 YSYEKL. This CDR3 contains 17 residues. CDR3 DNA sequence: TGCGCCAGCAGCCGAGCACACCAGGGGGCAAGCTCCTACGAGCAGTACTTC. Translation gives CASSRAHQGASSYEQYF.

V gene TRBV3-1 (or the pseudogene TRBV3-2) combines with J gene TRBJ1-4, with D perhaps matching TRBD1 (6 bases). The CDR3 consists of 16 residues. The ends were cut back, 4 bases at V and 7 bases at J, with 19 bases in the middle. Germline V gene lookup returns CDR1 LGHDT and CDR2 YNNKEL (reference sequence). The CDR3 here is CASSPQGRGGAEKLFF. As DNA, the CDR3 is TGTGCCAGCAGCCCACAAGGGCGGGGGGGGGCTGAAAAACTGTTTTTT.